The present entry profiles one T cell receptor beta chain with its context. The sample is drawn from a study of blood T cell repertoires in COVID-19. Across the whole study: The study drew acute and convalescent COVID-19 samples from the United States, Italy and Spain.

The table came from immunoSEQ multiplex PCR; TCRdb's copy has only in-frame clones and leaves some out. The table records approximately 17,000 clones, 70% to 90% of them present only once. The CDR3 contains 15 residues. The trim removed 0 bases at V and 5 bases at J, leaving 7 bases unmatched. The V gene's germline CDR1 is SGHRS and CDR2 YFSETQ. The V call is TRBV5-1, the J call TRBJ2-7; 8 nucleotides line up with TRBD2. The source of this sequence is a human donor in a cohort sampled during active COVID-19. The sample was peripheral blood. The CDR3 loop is CASSLGNGGADEQYF. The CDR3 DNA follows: TGCGCCAGCAGCTTGGGGAACGGGGGGGCGGACGAGCAGTACTTC.